Listed below are T cell receptor beta chains from one sample, sequenced in a study of vaccination effects on CD4 cells after COVID-19. No antigens are known for them. Sequencing was performed with immunoSEQ multiplex PCR; in TCRdb, only in-frame clones are kept and a portion is missing. The sample includes more than 40,000 clones, 77% of them seen just once. The source was CD4+ T cells from PBMCs cultured with HCoV-NL63 spike peptides, collected before COVID-19 vaccination. Receptors originate from a human donor who received a COVID-19 vaccine. Both conserved end residues are part of each CDR3. D genes are given only for firm matches. The listing skips clone size in some rows; elsewhere it reads once, few, many or a size class.

J gene	D gene	V gene	clone size	CDR3 length	CDR3 DNA	CDR3 protein
TRBJ1-1	-	TRBV12-3/TRBV12-4	-	13	TGTGCCAGCAGTTTGAGCAGGTACACTGAAGCTTTCTTT	CASSLSRYTEAFF
TRBJ2-3	-	TRBV21-1	-	15	TGTGCCAGCAGGCCTGACGGGGGCCAGACAGATACGCAGTATTTT	CASRPDGGQTDTQYF
TRBJ1-1	-	TRBV3-1/TRBV3-2	few	15	TGTGCCAGCAGCCAAGAAACGAGGATGAACACTGAAGCTTTCTTT	CASSQETRMNTEAFF
TRBJ2-3	-	TRBV7-2	-	13	TGTGCCAGCAGCCTATTCTATGCAGATACGCAGTATTTT	CASSLFYADTQYF
TRBJ1-1	-	TRBV9	-	16	TGTGCCAGCAGCGTCTCCCCCGCAGGGACGAACACTGAAGCTTTCTTT	CASSVSPAGTNTEAFF
TRBJ1-5	TRBD1	TRBV7-9	-	14	TGTGCCAGCAGCCTAACAGGGGGCAATCAGCCCCAGCATTTT	CASSLTGGNQPQHF
TRBJ2-2	-	TRBV6-4	-	14	TGTGCCAGCAGTGACTCCTGGAGCACCGGGGAGCTGTTTTTT	CASSDSWSTGELFF
TRBJ1-4	TRBD1	TRBV27	few	14	TGTGCCAGCAGTACCGGGACAGGGTGGGAAAAACTGTTTTTT	CASSTGTGWEKLFF
TRBJ1-5	-	TRBV7-2	-	16	TGTGCCAGCAGCTTAGATCTAGGGGAAGTGAATCAGCCCCAGCATTTT	CASSLDLGEVNQPQHF
TRBJ2-5	-	TRBV4-1	-	12	TGCGCCAGCAGCTTCCATCACGAGACCCAGTACTTC	CASSFHHETQYF
TRBJ1-2	TRBD1	TRBV5-4	-	13	TGTGCCAGCTACCGGGACAGGGCGCTTGGCTACACCTTC	CASYRDRALGYTF
TRBJ1-1	TRBD1	TRBV6-6	-	15	TGTGCCAGCATCCCCCCCGGGACAGAGAACACTGAAGCTTTCTTT	CASIPPGTENTEAFF
TRBJ1-4	-	TRBV4-1	few	12	TGCGCCAGCAGCCGCACTAATGAAAAACTGTTTTTT	CASSRTNEKLFF
TRBJ2-4	-	TRBV19	-	15	TGTGCCAGTAGTCGACCGGGAGCCTCCAAAAACATTCAGTACTTC	CASSRPGASKNIQYF
TRBJ2-3	TRBD2	TRBV4-3	-	16	TGCGCCAGCAGCCACCCTCATAGCGGGGAGGGTGATACGCAGTATTTT	CASSHPHSGEGDTQYF
TRBJ1-1	-	TRBV13	-	13	TGTGCCAGCAGCCTCGGGATGAACACTGAAGCTTTCTTT	CASSLGMNTEAFF
TRBJ1-2	TRBD1	TRBV6-1	-	16	TGTGCCAGCAGTGAGTCCGGGACAGGGTCGCGTTATGGCTACACCTTC	CASSESGTGSRYGYTF
TRBJ1-2	-	TRBV19	-	13	TGTGCCAGTAGTAAAGGCAGAAACTATGGCTACACCTTC	CASSKGRNYGYTF
TRBJ1-5	-	TRBV5-1	few	13	TGCGCCAGCAGCTGGACCGTGAATCAGCCCCAGCATTTT	CASSWTVNQPQHF
TRBJ1-4	TRBD1	TRBV19	-	17	TGTGCCAGTAACTCATGGAGAGGGGGCGCAACTAATGAAAAACTGTTTTTT	CASNSWRGGATNEKLFF
TRBJ1-1	-	TRBV4-3	-	14	TGCGCCAGCAGCCAAAGAATTGGCTACACTGAAGCTTTCTTT	CASSQRIGYTEAFF
TRBJ2-2	-	TRBV6-5	few	16	TGTGCCAGCAGTTACCAGTTACCCCCGAACACCGGGGAGCTGTTTTTT	CASSYQLPPNTGELFF
TRBJ1-2	TRBD1	TRBV6-4	once	17	TGTGCCAGCAGTGCCCGACAGGGAATGGCGGGATACTATGGCTACACCTTC	CASSARQGMAGYYGYTF
TRBJ2-3	-	TRBV29-1	once	13	TGCAGCCCTCTGGACGGTCGCACAGATACGCAGTATTTT	CSPLDGRTDTQYF
TRBJ2-5	TRBD2	TRBV24-1	-	18	TGTGCCACCAGTGACCCTGCGACTAGCGGGGGGCTTCAAGAGACCCAGTACTTC	CATSDPATSGGLQETQYF
TRBJ1-1	-	TRBV28	-	14	TGTGCCAGCAGAGGTGGTGTACGCGCCACTGAAGCTTTCTTT	CASRGGVRATEAFF
TRBJ2-5	-	TRBV5-8	-	11	TGTGCCAGTCTAGCTCGGAAGACCCAGTACTTC	CASLARKTQYF
TRBJ2-5	-	TRBV7-8	-	16	TGTGCCAGCAGCTTGACCCTTCGCCCCACACGAGAGACCCAGTACTTC	CASSLTLRPTRETQYF
TRBJ2-2	-	TRBV4-3	-	15	TGCGCCAGCACCTTACAGCTCCCGGACACCGGGGAGCTGTTTTTT	CASTLQLPDTGELFF
TRBJ2-2	-	TRBV7-2	-	13	TGTGCCAGCAGCTTAGTTTATGCCGGGGAGCTGTTTTTT	CASSLVYAGELFF
TRBJ2-1	TRBD2	TRBV2	-	14	TGTGCCAGCAGTGAATCCGGGACTATCAATGAGCAGTTCTTC	CASSESGTINEQFF
TRBJ1-5	-	TRBV30	-	13	TGTGCCTGGAGTGAGCAGGATAATCAGCCCCAGCATTTT	CAWSEQDNQPQHF
TRBJ2-2	-	TRBV2	-	14	TGTGCCAGCAGTGACAGGGACGTGACCGGGGAGCTGTTTTTT	CASSDRDVTGELFF
TRBJ2-3	TRBD2	TRBV7-8	-	14	TGTGCCAGCAGCTTAGGACTAGCTCCGGATACGCAGTATTTT	CASSLGLAPDTQYF
TRBJ2-2	-	TRBV7-2	-	16	TGTGCCAGCAGCTTAGTCCCGGGCGTGAACACCGGGGAGCTGTTTTTT	CASSLVPGVNTGELFF
TRBJ2-2	-	TRBV7-2	few	17	TGTGCCAGCAGCTTAGCTCCGGGCCTGCAATCCACCGGGGAGCTGTTTTTT	CASSLAPGLQSTGELFF
TRBJ2-2	TRBD1	TRBV9	-	16	TGTGCCAGCAGCGCCTTTGGGACAGGGGGAACCGGGGAGCTGTTTTTT	CASSAFGTGGTGELFF
TRBJ1-2	TRBD1	TRBV6-5	-	14	TGTGCCAGCAGCTCAGGGGGCTTAGACTATGGCTACACCTTC	CASSSGGLDYGYTF
TRBJ1-5	-	TRBV9	-	17	TGTGCCAGCAGCGTAGTCCAGGGAGTCTTTAGCAATCAGCCCCAGCATTTT	CASSVVQGVFSNQPQHF
TRBJ2-1	TRBD2	TRBV29-1	-	14	TGCAGCGTTGTTCGCGGGGGGGCTTACAATGAGCAGTTCTTC	CSVVRGGAYNEQFF
TRBJ1-2	-	TRBV19	-	14	TGTGCCAGTACCACCCGGGACGCCAACTATGGCTACACCTTC	CASTTRDANYGYTF
TRBJ1-1	-	TRBV3-1/TRBV3-2	once	13	TGTGCCAGCAGCCAAGGTCGGAACACTGAAGCTTTCTTT	CASSQGRNTEAFF
TRBJ1-2	-	TRBV7-2	-	15	TGTGCCAGCAGCTTAGCGAATGGGGTTGGAGAGGGCTACACCTTC	CASSLANGVGEGYTF
TRBJ1-4	-	TRBV3-1/TRBV3-2	-	12	TGTGCCAGCAGCCAATCAGGCGAAAAACTGTTTTTT	CASSQSGEKLFF
TRBJ2-3	-	TRBV29-1	-	15	TGCAGCGTTGAAGGGGCACGCGTGAGCACAGATACGCAGTATTTT	CSVEGARVSTDTQYF
TRBJ1-2	-	TRBV18	few	12	TGTGCCAGCTCACCAGCACGGCGTCTCTACACCTTC	CASSPARRLYTF
TRBJ1-1	-	TRBV5-8	-	14	TGTGCCAGCAGCTTGTTAACACCGAACACTGAAGCTTTCTTT	CASSLLTPNTEAFF
TRBJ2-2	-	TRBV24-1	-	15	TGTGCCACCAGTGATACAGGTACGGGAACCGGGGAGCTGTTTTTT	CATSDTGTGTGELFF